This T cell receptor beta chain is drawn from a study of cytomegalovirus exposure and HLA in healthy donors. Study results and caveats: Testing in vitro showed a few CMV-associated chains specific for CMV antigens. Several V segments, TRBV6-2 and TRBV6-3 among them, could not be told apart and were dropped. Later work found that TCR association rates differed between HLA loci; DRB1 had the most and HLA-C the fewest. While the bulk of TCR sequences proved rare, some public TCRs turned up in many donors.

This PCR relied on a set of 60 Vbeta primers and 13 Jbeta primers. Here immunoSEQ multiplex PCR was the method, and the copy in TCRdb shows in-frame clones only, minus some. The sample lists about 94,000 clones; 65% to 80% were seen once. About this clone itself: Its target is unknown.

Germline-derived CDR1 and CDR2 are SGDLS and YYNGEE. There are 15 residues in the CDR3. Trimming cost V 5 bases and J 0 bases; bases outside gene matches: 4. The sample comprised PBMCs. The V and J genes are TRBV9 and TRBJ2-3; 9 positions agree with TRBD2. The TCR was taken from a man in his forties in good health and CMV-seropositive. The CDR3 DNA reads TGTGCCAGCAGTAAGACTAGCGGTAGCACAGATACGCAGTATTTT. Protein sequence: CASSKTSGSTDTQYF.